A single T cell receptor (beta chain) is shown here with its context. The split of CD4+ cells yielded CD45RA+ naive and CD45RA-negative memory subsets. Per germline, CDR1 SGHVS and CDR2 FQNEAQ. With 1 base removed from V and 11 bases from J, the gap between germline ends came to 14 bases. This CDR3 has 14 residues. The repertoire was sequenced with immunoSEQ multiplex PCR; TCRdb's copy has only in-frame clones and lacks some. The repertoire holds around 1,000,000 clones, with roughly 80% as singletons. The data originate from a study of shared clonotypes between healthy human individuals. The chain couples TRBV7-8 to TRBJ1-4, with D tentatively TRBD1 (5 bases). Input material: memory CD4+ T cells from PBMCs. Subset specified: CD45RA-negative fraction. This sequence originates from a man aged 18 to 29 in good health. Some clones in this sample may be carry-over from other donors' samples. The chain's CDR3 is CASSLGGFGGKLFF. CDR3 DNA sequence: TGTGCCAGCAGCTTAGGGGGGTTCGGCGGGAAACTGTTTTTT.